This TCR beta chain appears in the sequencing data of a study of CD8+CD57+ T cells in acquired aplastic anemia. Turning to the study itself: Yields of DNA that came from sorted CD4+ and CD8+ cells averaged about 3 ug.

According to the study, genomic DNA was the template for TCR beta VDJ and CDR3 profiling. In TCRdb, the reads were re-called with MiXCR into one record per CDR3 protein. The data contain 180,000 or so distinct CDR3 sequences, under 55% of them singletons. An expansion of CD8+CD57+ cells by flow cytometry had been shown in patients chosen for sequencing. Material for sequencing was sorted CD4+, CD8+, or CD8+CD57+ T cells (not recorded which) from PBMCs. The origin of this receptor is a human donor with aplastic anemia.

CDR3 amino acids: CSVQGRGFNGYTF. The CDR3 DNA reads as TGCAGCGTTCAGGGCAGGGGTTTCAATGGCTACACCTTC. V usage is TRBV29-1 and J usage is TRBJ1-2, with D maybe TRBD1 (6 bases). This CDR3 spans 13 amino acids. The ends were cut back, 5 bases at V and 6 bases at J, with 16 bases in the middle. CDR1 SQVTM and CDR2 ANQGSEA come from the germline V gene.